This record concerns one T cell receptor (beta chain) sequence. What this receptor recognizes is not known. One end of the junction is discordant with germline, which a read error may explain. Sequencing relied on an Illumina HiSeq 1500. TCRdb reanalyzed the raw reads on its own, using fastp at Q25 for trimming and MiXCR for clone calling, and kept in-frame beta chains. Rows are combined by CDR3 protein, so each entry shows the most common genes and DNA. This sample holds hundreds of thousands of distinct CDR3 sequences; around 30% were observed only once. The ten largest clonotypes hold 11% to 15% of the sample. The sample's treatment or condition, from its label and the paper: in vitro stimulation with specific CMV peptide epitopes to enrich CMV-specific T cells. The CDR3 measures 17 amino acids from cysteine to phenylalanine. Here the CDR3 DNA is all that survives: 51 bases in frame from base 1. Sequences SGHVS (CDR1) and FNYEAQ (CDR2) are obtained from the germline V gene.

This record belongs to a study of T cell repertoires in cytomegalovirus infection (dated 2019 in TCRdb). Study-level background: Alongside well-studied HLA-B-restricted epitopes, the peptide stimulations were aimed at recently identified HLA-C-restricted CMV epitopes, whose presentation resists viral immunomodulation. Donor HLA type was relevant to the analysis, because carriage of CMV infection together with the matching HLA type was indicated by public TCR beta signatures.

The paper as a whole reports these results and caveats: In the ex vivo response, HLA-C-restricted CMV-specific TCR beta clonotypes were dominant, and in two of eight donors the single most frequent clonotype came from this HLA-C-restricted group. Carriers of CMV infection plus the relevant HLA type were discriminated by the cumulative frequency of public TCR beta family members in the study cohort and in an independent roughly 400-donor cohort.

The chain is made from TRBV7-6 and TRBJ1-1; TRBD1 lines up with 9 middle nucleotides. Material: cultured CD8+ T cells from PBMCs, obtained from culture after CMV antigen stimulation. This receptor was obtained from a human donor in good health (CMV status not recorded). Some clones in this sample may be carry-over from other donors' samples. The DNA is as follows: TGTGCCAGCAGCTTATATCCGGGACAGGGTGTGAAGACTGAAGCTTTCTTT. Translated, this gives CASSLYPGQGVKTEAFF.